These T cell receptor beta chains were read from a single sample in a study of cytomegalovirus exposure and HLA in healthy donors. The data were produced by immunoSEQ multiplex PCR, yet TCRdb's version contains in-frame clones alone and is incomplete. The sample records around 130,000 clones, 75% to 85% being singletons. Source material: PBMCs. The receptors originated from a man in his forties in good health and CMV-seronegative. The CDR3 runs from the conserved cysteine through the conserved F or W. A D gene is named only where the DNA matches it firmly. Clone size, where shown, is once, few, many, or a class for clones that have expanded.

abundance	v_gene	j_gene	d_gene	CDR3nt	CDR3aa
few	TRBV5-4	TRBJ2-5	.	TGTGCCAGCAGCTTTGGGGGGACTGACACTGGAGAGACCCAGTACTTC	CASSFGGTDTGETQYF
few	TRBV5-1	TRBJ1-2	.	TGCGCCAGCAGCTTGAACGAAGACCCGGGCTATGGCTACACCTTC	CASSLNEDPGYGYTF
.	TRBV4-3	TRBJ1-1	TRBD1	TGCGCCAGCAAACCTACCCCAGGGGGTGACAACACTGAAGCTTTCTTT	CASKPTPGGDNTEAFF
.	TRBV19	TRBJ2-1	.	TGTGCCAGTAGATCTCAGGGGTCCTACAATGAGCAGTTCTTC	CASRSQGSYNEQFF
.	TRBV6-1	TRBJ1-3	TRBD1	TGTGCCAGCAGTGGGAGGGACAGGCATAGCTCTGGAAACACCATATATTTT	CASSGRDRHSSGNTIYF
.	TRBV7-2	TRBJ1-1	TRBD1	TGTGCCAGCAGCCCTTCGGGACAGGGGACTGAAGCTTTCTTT	CASSPSGQGTEAFF
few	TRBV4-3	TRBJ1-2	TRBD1	TGCGCCAGCAGCCTGGGGACAGGGGGTGACAACTATGGCTACACCTTC	CASSLGTGGDNYGYTF
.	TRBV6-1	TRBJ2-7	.	TGTGCCAGCAGTCCCGGTCGGGAGAATGACGAGCAGTACTTC	CASSPGRENDEQYF
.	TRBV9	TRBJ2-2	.	TGTGCCAGCAGCGTACAGGGAACCGGGGAGCTGTTTTTT	CASSVQGTGELFF
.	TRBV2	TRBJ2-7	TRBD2	TGTGCCAGCAACTCGAAGCGCAGCGGGGCGTCCTACGAGCAGTACTTC	CASNSKRSGASYEQYF
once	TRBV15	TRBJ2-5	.	TGTGCCACCAGCAGGGACCAGGGGCGGGAAGAGACCCAGTACTTC	CATSRDQGREETQYF
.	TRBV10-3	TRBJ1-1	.	TGTGCCATCAGTGAGTGGAAGGGGCCGGACACTGAAGCTTTCTTT	CAISEWKGPDTEAFF
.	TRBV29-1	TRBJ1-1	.	TGCAGCGCTGCGGGACGGAAGAACACTGAAGCTTTCTTT	CSAAGRKNTEAFF
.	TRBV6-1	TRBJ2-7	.	TGTGCCAGCACCGCAAGTGGGAGCTACGAGCAGTACTTC	CASTASGSYEQYF
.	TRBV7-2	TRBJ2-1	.	TGTGCCAGCAGCTCCACGAGAGACAATGAGCAGTTCTTC	CASSSTRDNEQFF
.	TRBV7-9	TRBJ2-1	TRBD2	TGTGCCGGTTCCAGCCGGGAGGGCCCTGACGTGTTGGAGTTCTTC	CAGSSREGPDVLEFF
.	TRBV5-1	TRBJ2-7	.	TGCGCCAGCAGCTCAATACAGGGAGCTTCCTACGAGCAGTACTTC	CASSSIQGASYEQYF
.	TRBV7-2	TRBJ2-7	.	TGTGCCAGCAGCTTACCTAGCTCCTACGAGCAGTACTTC	CASSLPSSYEQYF
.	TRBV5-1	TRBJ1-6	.	TGCGCCACCCATCCTGGAGATGGAGATTCACCCCTCCACTTT	CATHPGDGDSPLHF
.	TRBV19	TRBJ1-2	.	TGTGCCAGTAGTATAGATGGGGCCCGCCATAACCCCTATGGCTACACCTTC	CASSIDGARHNPYGYTF
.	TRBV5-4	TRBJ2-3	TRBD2	TGTGCCAGCAGCCCTGGGACTAGCGGCACAGATACGCAGTATTTT	CASSPGTSGTDTQYF
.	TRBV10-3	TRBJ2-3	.	TGTGCCATCAGTGAGTTGGCGGCGGAGGGGCCAAAGTATTTT	CAISELAAEGPKYF
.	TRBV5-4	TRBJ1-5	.	TGTGCCAGCAGCTTACAGGGCGGGAATCAGCCCCAGCATTTT	CASSLQGGNQPQHF
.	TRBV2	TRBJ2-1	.	TGTGCCAGCAGTTGGCTAGACAATGAGCAGTTCTTC	CASSWLDNEQFF
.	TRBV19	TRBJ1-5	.	TGTGCCAGTAGCGACAGGTCGGGACAGCCCCAGCATTTT	CASSDRSGQPQHF
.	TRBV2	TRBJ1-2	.	TGTGCCAGCACCATTAGCCTGACAGGCGGAGGCTACACCTTC	CASTISLTGGGYTF
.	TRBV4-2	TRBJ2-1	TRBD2	TGTGCCAGCAGCCAAGGGGAGCGGGAGGTGAATGAGCAGTTCTTC	CASSQGEREVNEQFF
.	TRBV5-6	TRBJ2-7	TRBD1	TGTGCCAGCAGCACAGGGACAGTTGAGAAGTACTTC	CASSTGTVEKYF
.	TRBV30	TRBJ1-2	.	TGTGCCAGCGGGGCAGGTACCTATGGCTACACCTTC	CASGAGTYGYTF
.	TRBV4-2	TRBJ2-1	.	TGTGCCAGCAGCCAAGAACAACAGGTCTCTTATGATGAGCAGTTCTTC	CASSQEQQVSYDEQFF
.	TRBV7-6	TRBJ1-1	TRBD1	TGTGCCAGCAGCTTAGGCCCCGGACAGGGGTTGAACACTGAAGCTTTCTTT	CASSLGPGQGLNTEAFF
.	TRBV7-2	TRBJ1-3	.	TGTGCCAGCAGCATCGGACTCGCTGGAAACACCATATATTTT	CASSIGLAGNTIYF
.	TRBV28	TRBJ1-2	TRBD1	TGTGCCAGCAGTTTAAGATGGGACAGACGTGGCTACACCTTC	CASSLRWDRRGYTF
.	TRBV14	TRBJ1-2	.	TGTGCCAGCAGCCAAAATCCCTCGGGAGGCTACACCTTC	CASSQNPSGGYTF
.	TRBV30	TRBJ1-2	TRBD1	TGTGCCTTGACCCGGGACAGGCCCTATGGCTACACCTTC	CALTRDRPYGYTF